A selection of T cell receptor beta chains follows, all from one sample in a study of cytomegalovirus exposure and HLA in healthy donors. Measured with immunoSEQ multiplex PCR; TCRdb has only the in-frame clones, and not every one. Seen in this sample are under 200,000 clones; the ten most common clones hold less than 0.95%. What was sequenced was PBMCs. These receptors all stem from a woman aged 18-30 years in good health and CMV-seropositive. CDR3s include the opening cysteine and the closing phenylalanine or tryptophan. Each record gives: V gene, D gene, CDR3 protein. The D gene is left open where the match is weak.

V: TRBV5-1
D: TRBD1
CDR3: CASSLWGPGGEQYF

V: TRBV4-3
D: -
CDR3: CASSQLHFQENYGYTF

V: TRBV6-5
D: TRBD1
CDR3: CASRSGQMNTGELFF

V: TRBV5-4
D: TRBD2
CDR3: CASSLSLASGRYEQYF

V: TRBV12-5
D: -
CDR3: CASGGGRGTGELFF

V: TRBV7-3
D: -
CDR3: CASSLYRTDTYGYTF

V: TRBV2
D: TRBD1
CDR3: CASSDRGLGGELFF

V: TRBV19
D: TRBD1
CDR3: CASSNLPGQHNTEAFF

V: TRBV2
D: -
CDR3: CASSEEAGWLDNEQFF

V: TRBV4-1
D: TRBD2
CDR3: CASSQATGTRGVETQYF

V: TRBV9
D: -
CDR3: CASSVEDKNYGYTF

V: TRBV9
D: TRBD2
CDR3: CASSVGLAGTDTQYF

V: TRBV18
D: -
CDR3: CASSPIGQTQETQYF

V: TRBV9
D: -
CDR3: CASSVVPGHRDTQYF

V: TRBV7-2
D: TRBD2
CDR3: CASSPSGGSYEQYF

V: TRBV10-3
D: -
CDR3: CAISDRETDTQYF

V: TRBV9
D: -
CDR3: CASSVVSVSEAFF

V: TRBV10-3
D: TRBD2
CDR3: CAISPGLAGGSSYNEQFF

V: TRBV5-8
D: -
CDR3: CASSLLRTGGTYGYTF

V: TRBV18
D: TRBD2
CDR3: CASSPPNALAGGIQETQYF

V: TRBV7-9
D: -
CDR3: CASSQTGELFF

V: TRBV7-8
D: -
CDR3: CASSPSELGGYEQYF

V: TRBV7-9
D: TRBD1
CDR3: CASSPPGQGTARGETQYF

V: TRBV6-1
D: -
CDR3: CASSDGGSGNTIYF

V: TRBV5-4
D: -
CDR3: CASSLDGAVSGYTF

V: TRBV5-5
D: -
CDR3: CASSLEQDLNTEAFF

V: TRBV4-3
D: -
CDR3: CASSQVGQGMNYGYTF

V: TRBV18
D: -
CDR3: CASSPRSSSYEQYF

V: TRBV18
D: -
CDR3: CASSPAQGRTNEQFF

V: TRBV7-9
D: TRBD2
CDR3: CASSLSWTSDHNEQFF

V: TRBV30
D: -
CDR3: CAWRPSRISAQYF

V: TRBV9
D: -
CDR3: CASSPGSGANVLTF

V: TRBV4-1
D: TRBD2
CDR3: CASSRGLAGANTGELFF

V: TRBV29-1
D: -
CDR3: CSVERDWSSYNEQFF

V: TRBV4-1
D: -
CDR3: CASSQEEGLMNTEAFF

V: TRBV9
D: TRBD1
CDR3: CASSVAGTGVDTQYF

V: TRBV7-9
D: -
CDR3: CASSPTVSLSGYTF

V: TRBV6-4
D: TRBD2
CDR3: CASSGGTSGGNEQFF

V: TRBV4-2
D: -
CDR3: CASSQDWAGDTQYF

V: TRBV20-1
D: TRBD1
CDR3: CSARGHPEQFF

V: TRBV7-2
D: TRBD2
CDR3: CASSLMGRGDTQYF

V: TRBV7-2
D: TRBD1
CDR3: CASSAGTGNWNEQFF

V: TRBV9
D: -
CDR3: CASSIGRGNTEAFF

V: TRBV4-3
D: TRBD1
CDR3: CASSFSGTGEYEQYF

V: TRBV19
D: TRBD1
CDR3: CASSIWGQGNYGYTF

V: TRBV5-5
D: TRBD1
CDR3: CASSLTTGAQPQHF